These 25 T cell receptor beta chains were all obtained from the same sample, sequenced in a study of early T cells in non-severe SARS-CoV-2 infection. From the 5' RACE reads, TCRdb called clonotypes with MiXCR, one entry per CDR3 protein. The data hold about 46,000 distinct CDR3 sequences, with about 9.3% observed a single time. Sequenced: whole blood. These receptors all come from an adult who was a healthcare worker with PCR-confirmed SARS-CoV-2 infection or an uninfected control (not recorded which).

The table lists this clonotype with many counts. This chain uses TRBV20-1 with TRBJ2-1; no firm D call. Trimming removed 3 bases at V and 5 bases at J, with 17 bases between. CDR3 length equals 15 residues. CDR1 and CDR2 from the germline V gene are DFQATT and SNEGSKA (reference sequence). The CDR3 coding sequence is TGCAGTGCTAGTCGGGCAGCGAGTTTCGACAATGAGCAGTTCTTC. It specifies CSASRAASFDNEQFF.

This chain uses TRBV5-1 with TRBJ2-1, with D possibly called TRBD1 or TRBD2 (5 bases each). The V end was cut by 4 bases, the J end by 12 bases, with 17 bases between. The CDR3 extends over 13 amino acids. Germline CDR1 reads SGHRS; CDR2 reads YFSETQ. The DNA of the CDR3 is TGCGCCAGCAGCCCGAGCGGACACGAAGGGCAGTTCTTC. This gives the protein CASSPSGHEGQFF.

This clonotype has a count of ten or more. The V and J genes are TRBV7-3 and TRBJ1-2, with 9 bases fitting TRBD1. This CDR3 is 14 amino acids long. The germline CDR1 and CDR2 sequences are SGHTA and FQGTGA. V trimming: 4 bases; J trimming: 2 bases; junction bases outside the gene matches: 2. CDR3 amino acids: CASSYGQGNYGYTF. As DNA, the CDR3 is TGTGCCAGCAGCTACGGACAGGGGAACTATGGCTACACCTTC.

This clonotype was recorded many times. J is TRBJ1-4 and V is TRBV12-3 or TRBV12-4; D might be TRBD1 (5 bases). The V gene lost 4 bases and the J gene lost 12 bases, with 9 bases spanning the gap. This CDR3 region has 11 residues. The CDR3 bases are TGTGCCAGCAGTTCCCGGGACGAACTGTTTTTT. Protein product: CASSSRDELFF.

This clonotype has a count of ten or more. The J gene is TRBJ2-1, the V gene TRBV7-2; TRBD2 matches at 9 bases. This CDR3 comprises 17 residues. V trimming: 2 bases; J trimming: 5 bases; junction bases outside the gene matches: 10. Germline-derived CDR1 and CDR2 are SGHTA and FQGNSA. The CDR3 region has the DNA TGTGCCAGCAGCTTACCCATGCTAGCGGGACGAAACAATGAGCAGTTCTTC. It is translated as CASSLPMLAGRNNEQFF. Full variable domain (missing parts from reference TRBV7-2 and TRBJ2-1): GAGVSQSPSNKVTEKGKDVELRCDPISGHTALYWYRQSLGQGLEFLIYFQGNSAPDKSGLPSDRFSAERTGGSVSTLTIQRTQQEDSAVYLCASSLPMLAGRNNEQFFGPGTRLTVL.

This clonotype came up many times. The chain employs TRBV2 and TRBJ2-7, with 7 bases matching TRBD2. Germline V gene data show CDR1 as SNHLY and CDR2 as FYNNEI. Trimming removed 7 bases from V and 5 bases from J; junction bases left unmatched: 8. The CDR3 extends over 13 amino acids. The CDR3 bases are TGTGCCAGCACCAGGACTAGTCCCCACGAGCAGTACTTC. This sequence encodes CASTRTSPHEQYF. Looking up the rest from reference TRBV2 and TRBJ2-7 gives the full variable domain: EPEVTQTPSHQVTQMGQEVILRCVPISNHLYFYWYRQILGQKVEFLVSFYNNEISEKSEIFDDQFSVERPDGSNFTLKIRSTKLEDSAMYFCASTRTSPHEQYFGPGTRLTVT.

This clonotype has only a few counts. V gene TRBV7-9 combines with J gene TRBJ2-7, with a weak D call TRBD2 (7 bases). V lost 3 bases and J 6 bases, leaving 15 bases between the germline ends. CDR3 length equals 14 residues. Germline V gene lookup returns CDR1 SEHNR and CDR2 FQNEAQ (reference sequence). CDR3 sequence (DNA): TGTGCCAGCAGCTTTGGGGGGGCGCATATCGAGCAGTACTTC. Amino acids: CASSFGGAHIEQYF.

In its sample, this clonotype was seen a few times. The rearrangement joins TRBV29-1 to TRBJ1-2; no reliable D call. The CDR3 is 11 residues long. The ends were cut back, 5 bases at V and 6 bases at J, with 10 bases in the middle. Germline CDR1 reads SQVTM; CDR2 reads ANQGSEA. The CDR3 nucleotides are TGCAGCGTTACGAACAGCGATGGCTACACCTTC. Translated, it gives CSVTNSDGYTF.

This clonotype was seen a few times. The chain employs TRBV9 and TRBJ2-7; TRBD2 agrees at 11 bases. The CDR3 totals 15 residues. CDR1 and CDR2 (germline): SGDLS, YYNGEE. Unmatched junction bases numbered 3, after V lost 0 bases and J lost 4 bases. The CDR3 DNA follows: TGTGCCAGCAGCGTAGCTCCTAGCGGGAGGTACGAGCAGTACTTC. This codes for CASSVAPSGRYEQYF.

This clonotype was recorded many times. This chain links TRBV12-3 or TRBV12-4 with TRBJ2-7, with D maybe TRBD2 (6 bases). The CDR3 runs to 15 residues. Trimming pared 1 base from V and 5 bases from J, leaving 15 bases between. This CDR3 reads CASSLVGRGMNEQYF. In DNA form, the CDR3 reads TGTGCCAGCAGTTTAGTAGGTCGGGGGATGAACGAGCAGTACTTC.

In this sample, this clonotype turned up many times. The chain recombines TRBV6-5 with TRBJ1-2, with 7 positions matching TRBD1. The CDR3 totals 15 residues. Looked up from germline, CDR1 is MNHEY and CDR2 is SVGAGI. V lost 2 bases to trimming and J lost 4 bases; unmatched junction nucleotides: 7. The CDR3 loop is CASSYGGRGTYGYTF. CDR3 bases: TGTGCCAGCAGTTACGGCGGCAGGGGGACCTATGGCTACACCTTC.

The chain employs TRBV18 and TRBJ1-5; D is unclear. V was pared by 3 bases and J by 1 base, with 4 bases between. CDR1 KGHSH and CDR2 LQKENI come from the germline V gene. This CDR3 spans 13 amino acids. CDR3 sequence: CASSPKSNQPQHF. CDR3 coding DNA: TGTGCCAGCTCACCCAAAAGCAATCAGCCCCAGCATTTT.

This clonotype has a count of ten or more. J is TRBJ2-1 and V is TRBV4-2; 12 bases are shared with TRBD2. V shed 0 bases and J 6 bases; nucleotides not matched to a gene: 3. Germline lookup yields CDR1 LGHNA and CDR2 YNFKEQ. The CDR3 has 16 amino acids. The CDR3 here is CASSQEVLAGGNEQFF. The CDR3 coding sequence is TGTGCCAGCAGCCAAGAGGTACTAGCGGGAGGCAATGAGCAGTTCTTC.

The chain links TRBV4-3 to TRBJ2-7, with 8 bases lining up with TRBD1. The germline V gene has CDR1 LGHNA and CDR2 YSLEER. The CDR3 runs 16 residues. The V gene end was trimmed by 0 bases and the J gene end by 3 bases; junction bases not matched to a gene: 7. Here the CDR3 reads CASSQDRGTGNYEQYF. For the CDR3, the DNA is TGCGCCAGCAGCCAAGATAGAGGGACAGGTAACTACGAGCAGTACTTC.

This clonotype was seen more than once but under ten times. CDR3 in amino acids: CASRTGSSGNTIYF. Written as DNA, the CDR3 is TGTGCCAGCAGAACGGGGTCCTCTGGAAACACCATATATTTT. This chain joins TRBV12-3 or TRBV12-4 and TRBJ1-3; D is undetermined. Trimming stripped 6 bases from V and 0 bases from J, with 9 bases between. This CDR3 comprises 14 residues.

This clonotype was detected ten times or more. The CDR3 DNA sequence: TGTGCCATCGAAGAAACCGGGACACAGAACACCGGGGAGCTGTTTTTT. As protein: CAIEETGTQNTGELFF. This chain joins TRBV10-3 and TRBJ2-2, with TRBD1 as a possible D gene (6 bases). Germline values: CDR1 ENHRY, CDR2 SYGVKD. The CDR3 runs to 16 residues. The V end was cut by 8 bases, the J end by 1 base, with 17 bases between.

This clonotype was observed many times. The gene calls are TRBV7-2 and TRBJ2-2; tentative D call: TRBD1 (6 bases). Trimming left V 5 bases short and J 7 bases short, with 14 bases between. Germline-derived CDR1 and CDR2 are SGHTA and FQGNSA. This CDR3 has 14 amino acids. The CDR3 coding sequence is TGTGCCAGCAGCCCACTACAGGGCGTCGGGGAGCTGTTTTTT. It yields the protein CASSPLQGVGELFF.

This clonotype was seen at least ten times. This sequence joins TRBV7-9 and TRBJ1-1; D is ambiguous. The germline V and J ends were trimmed by 7 bases and 5 bases, with 11 bases remaining between them. Germline CDR1 reads SEHNR; CDR2 reads FQNEAQ (reference sequence). CDR3 length: 12 residues. The chain's CDR3 is CASNPGGTEAFF. The CDR3 DNA reads as TGTGCCAGCAATCCGGGCGGGACTGAAGCTTTCTTT. Combining the CDR3 with reference TRBV7-9 and TRBJ1-1 gives the whole variable domain DTGVSQNPRHKITKRGQNVTFRCDPISEHNRLYWYRQTLGQGPEFLTYFQNEAQLEKSRLLSDRFSAERPKGSFSTLEIQRTEQGDSAMYLCASNPGGTEAFFGQGTRLTVV.

This chain uses TRBV7-6 with TRBJ1-1; no reliable D call. CDR3 length: 18 amino acids. Trimming removed 6 bases from V and 3 bases from J, with 26 bases in between. Germline lookup yields CDR1 SGHVS and CDR2 FNYEAQ. The CDR3 loop reads CASSRSTVFGMIDTEAFF. The CDR3 DNA sequence: TGTGCCAGCAGTCGCAGCACGGTCTTCGGTATGATTGACACTGAAGCTTTCTTT.

This clonotype was recorded at least ten times. The chain is built from TRBV14 and TRBJ2-7; D remains ambiguous. V was trimmed by 1 base and J by 0 bases, leaving 10 bases between them. Germline CDR1 is SGHDN and CDR2 is FVKESK. The CDR3 length is 15 residues. The DNA for the CDR3 is TGTGCCAGCAGCCAAGCCGGGTTGAGCTCCTACGAGCAGTACTTC. Residues: CASSQAGLSSYEQYF. The entire variable domain, with the rest obtained from reference TRBV14 and TRBJ2-7, is as follows: EAGVTQFPSHSVIEKGQTVTLRCDPISGHDNLYWYRRVMGKEIKFLLHFVKESKQDESGMPNNRFLAERTGGTYSTLKVQPAELEDSGVYFCASSQAGLSSYEQYFGPGTRLTVT.

This clonotype has only one observation. The V and J genes are TRBV28 and TRBJ1-1; D ambiguous. CDR3 length equals 12 residues. CDR1 is MDHEN and CDR2 is SYDVKM in the germline V gene. Trimming took 5 bases from V and 9 from J, leaving 13 bases between them. The chain's CDR3 is CASSPTWEKAFF. In DNA, the CDR3 is TGTGCCAGCAGTCCGACGTGGGAAAAAGCTTTCTTT.

This clonotype has ten or more counts. The chain links TRBV12-3 or TRBV12-4 to TRBJ1-2, with 9 nucleotides matching TRBD1. Germline trimming cut 3 bases from V and 5 bases from J; bases unmatched to any gene: 10. The CDR3 is 16 amino acids. CDR3 residues: CASSFSTGGKGYGYTF. The CDR3 DNA is TGTGCCAGCAGTTTCAGCACAGGGGGCAAGGGATATGGCTACACCTTC.

This clonotype has more than one count but fewer than ten. The V call is TRBV7-6, the J call TRBJ2-1; 10 bases are shared with TRBD2. The CDR3 totals 15 residues. Looked up from germline, CDR1 is SGHVS and CDR2 is FNYEAQ. The V and J ends lost 1 base and 8 bases, in that order; junction bases with no gene match: 5. The CDR3 DNA reads as TGTGCCAGCAGCTTAGAAGCGGGAGGGCCTTATGAGCAGTTCTTC. Its translation is CASSLEAGGPYEQFF.

This clonotype was found many times. The rearrangement links TRBV11-2 to TRBJ2-1; D call uncertain. Germline CDR1 is SGHAT and CDR2 is FQNNGV. This CDR3 has 12 residues. Trimming removed 2 bases from V and 7 bases from J, with 6 bases in between. CDR3 sequence (DNA): TGTGCCAGCAGCTTACAAGTTAATGAGCAGTTCTTC. This encodes CASSLQVNEQFF.

The chain is built from TRBV7-2 and TRBJ2-1; D is undetermined. CDR1 is SGHTA and CDR2 is FQGNSA in the germline V gene. The V gene lost 5 bases and the J gene lost 7 bases, with 9 bases spanning the gap. The CDR3 loop spans 12 amino acids. Here the CDR3 DNA reads TGTGCCAGCAGCCGATATGGAAATGAGCAGTTCTTC. Amino acids: CASSRYGNEQFF.